Here is one T cell receptor beta chain with its context. Its antigen is unidentified. The PCR employed 60 Vbeta primers together with 13 Jbeta primers. Profiling relied on immunoSEQ multiplex PCR, and the TCRdb table lists in-frame clones only, not all of them. The table has 100,000 to 150,000 clones, more than 70% seen once. The V and J ends lost 7 bases and 6 bases respectively, with 16 bases between them. CDR1 is SNHLY, CDR2 FYNNEI, per germline. The CDR3 length is 13 residues. These data come from a study of cytomegalovirus exposure and HLA in healthy donors. General observations from the study: In a later analysis, parvovirus B19, influenza, CMV and Epstein-Barr virus appeared linked to several top co-occurrence clusters. In an earlier analysis, most TCR beta V segments were productive about 87% or about 30% of the time.

This receptor was identified in a male donor in good health and CMV-seronegative. The gene calls are TRBV2 and TRBJ2-7; D call uncertain. The sequencing input was PBMCs. The CDR3 sequence: CASTERARGEQYF. CDR3 nucleotides: TGTGCCAGCACCGAACGAGCCCGTGGCGAGCAGTACTTC.